One T cell receptor beta chain is described in this entry. Cohorts were assigned according to the clinical history that participants reported. Cohort 3 recovery required two negative PCRs, clearance, or symptom resolution. The sample comes from a study of blood T cell repertoires in COVID-19. For the study at large: Acute and convalescent COVID-19 samples came from the United States, Italy and Spain.

Assay: immunoSEQ multiplex PCR; the TCRdb copy retains only in-frame clones and omits some. The sample has about 310,000 clones, approximately 88% seen once; the top ten hold approximately 9%. The sequenced sample was PBMCs or T cells enriched from blood (not recorded which). This TCR was recovered from a woman between 18 and 30 years old who had recovered from COVID-19.

CDR3 residues: CASSTDRGSNEQFF. CDR3 in DNA: TGTGCCAGCAGCACGGACAGGGGATCTAATGAGCAGTTCTTC. V is TRBV11-2 and J is TRBJ2-1; 9 bases are shared with TRBD1. The germline V gene has CDR1 SGHAT and CDR2 FQNNGV. Unmatched junction bases numbered 6, after V lost 5 bases and J lost 7 bases. The CDR3 has 14 amino acids.